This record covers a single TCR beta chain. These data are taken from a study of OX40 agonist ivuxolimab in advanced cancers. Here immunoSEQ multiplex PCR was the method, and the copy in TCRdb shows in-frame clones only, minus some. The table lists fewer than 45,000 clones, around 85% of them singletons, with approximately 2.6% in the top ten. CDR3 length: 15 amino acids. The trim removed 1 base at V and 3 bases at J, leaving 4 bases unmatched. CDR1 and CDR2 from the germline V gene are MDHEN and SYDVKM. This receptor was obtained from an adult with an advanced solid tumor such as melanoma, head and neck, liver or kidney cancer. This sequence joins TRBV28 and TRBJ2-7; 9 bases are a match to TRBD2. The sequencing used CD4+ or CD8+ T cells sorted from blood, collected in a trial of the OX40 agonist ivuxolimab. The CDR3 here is CASSLSLAGNYEQYF. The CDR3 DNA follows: TGTGCCAGCAGTTTATCGCTAGCGGGGAACTACGAGCAGTACTTC.